This T cell receptor beta chain was identified during a study of cytomegalovirus exposure and HLA in healthy donors. Findings of the study overall: Cytomegalovirus status, reportedly, was diagnosed with high specificity and sensitivity by the classifier.

Amplification used 60 Vbeta primers and 13 Jbeta primers. Some clones are missing from TCRdb's copy, which holds only in-frame ones; the method was immunoSEQ multiplex PCR. The profile shows under 55,000 clones, 73% of them singletons. Germline V gene data show CDR1 as DFQATT and CDR2 as SNEGSKA (reference sequence). There are 10 residues in the CDR3. The ends were cut back, 7 bases at V and 1 base at J, with 4 bases in the middle. About this clone itself: Its antigen remains unidentified.

Sequenced input: PBMCs. The origin of this receptor is a man aged 18 to 35 in good health and CMV-seronegative. J is TRBJ1-1 and V is TRBV20-1; D is unclear. The CDR3 here is CSGENTEAFF. The DNA for the CDR3 is TGCAGTGGAGAGAACACTGAAGCTTTCTTT.